The table lists the clone carrying this TCR beta chain with a count of one. The TCRbeta library was prepared with unique molecular identifiers. TCRdb reprocessed the PCR reads via MiXCR and lists one record per CDR3 protein. The repertoire has about 230,000 distinct CDR3 sequences, 9.7% of them found once; the top ten carry approximately 5.4%. This sample is drawn from a study of T-cell reconstitution after alpha-beta-depleted transplantation in children. The source was PBMCs from the stem cell graft donor, collected from the stem cell graft. The TCR comes from a human donor who donated a stem cell graft to a child with SCID.

CDR3 protein: CASSSVTGTSNTEAFF. The DNA of the CDR3 is TGTGCCAGTAGTTCCGTAACCGGGACGTCGAACACTGAAGCTTTCTTT. V gene TRBV19 combines with J gene TRBJ1-1; D perhaps matches TRBD1 (5 bases). This CDR3 comprises 16 residues. V dropped 5 bases and J dropped 1 base, with 17 bases sitting between them. Looked up from germline, CDR1 is LNHDA and CDR2 is SQIVND (reference sequence).